The source of this T cell receptor beta chain is a study of blood T cells in healthy people across ages. V lost 0 bases, J lost 5 bases, and 14 bases lay in between. Germline V gives CDR1 SGDLS, CDR2 YYNGEE. There are 15 residues in the CDR3. Next came a second PCR, run for about 7 to 12 cycles, which used a sample-barcoded 5' primer along with a J-beta primer mix. A single record per CDR3 protein comes from TCRdb applying MiXCR to the 5' RACE reads. This table has 700,000 to 850,000 distinct CDR3 sequences, about 34% appearing once. The rearrangement joins TRBV9 to TRBJ1-1; D is unclear. The receptor was derived from a man aged 18 to 30 in good health. The sample taken for sequencing was blood. CDR3 protein: CASSVAGEAGTEAFF. The CDR3 DNA follows: TGTGCCAGCAGCGTAGCTGGCGAGGCCGGGACTGAAGCTTTCTTT.